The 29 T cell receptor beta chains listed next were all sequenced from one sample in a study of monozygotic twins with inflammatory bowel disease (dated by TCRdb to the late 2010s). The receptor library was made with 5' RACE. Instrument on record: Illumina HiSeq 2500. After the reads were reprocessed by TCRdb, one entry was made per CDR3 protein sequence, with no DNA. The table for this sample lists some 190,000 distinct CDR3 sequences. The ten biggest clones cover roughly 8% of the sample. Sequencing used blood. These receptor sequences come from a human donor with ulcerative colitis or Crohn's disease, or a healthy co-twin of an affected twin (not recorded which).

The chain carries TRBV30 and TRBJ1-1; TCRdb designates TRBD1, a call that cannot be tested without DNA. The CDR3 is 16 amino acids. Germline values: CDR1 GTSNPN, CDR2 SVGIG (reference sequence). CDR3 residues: CAYSQAGQSMNTEAFF.

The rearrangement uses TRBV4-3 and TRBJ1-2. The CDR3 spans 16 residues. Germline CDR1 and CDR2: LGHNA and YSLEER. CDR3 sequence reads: CASSQDWPPPLLGYTF.

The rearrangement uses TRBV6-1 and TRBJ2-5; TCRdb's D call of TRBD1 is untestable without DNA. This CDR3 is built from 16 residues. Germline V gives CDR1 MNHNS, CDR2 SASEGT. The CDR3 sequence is CASSPPAGRGSETQYF.

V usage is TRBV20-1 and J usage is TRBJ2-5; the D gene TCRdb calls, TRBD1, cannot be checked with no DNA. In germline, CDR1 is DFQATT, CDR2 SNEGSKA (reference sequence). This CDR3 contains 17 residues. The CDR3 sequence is CSASGTGNIWNQETQYF.

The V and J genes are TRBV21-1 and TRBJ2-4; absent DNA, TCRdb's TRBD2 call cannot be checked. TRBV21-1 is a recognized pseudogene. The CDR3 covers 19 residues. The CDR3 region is CASSKAQRGGIYAKNIQYF.

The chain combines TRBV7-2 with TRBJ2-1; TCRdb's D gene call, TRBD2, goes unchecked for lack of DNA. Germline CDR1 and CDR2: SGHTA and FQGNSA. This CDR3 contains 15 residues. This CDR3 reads CASSATPGIINEQFF.

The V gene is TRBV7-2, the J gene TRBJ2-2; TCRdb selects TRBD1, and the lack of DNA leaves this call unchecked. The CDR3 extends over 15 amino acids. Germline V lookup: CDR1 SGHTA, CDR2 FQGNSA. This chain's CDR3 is CASSSRQGDTGELFF.

CDR3 sequence: CASSYDEDPSYEQYF. The chain links TRBV7-9 to TRBJ2-7; TCRdb selects TRBD2, and the lack of DNA leaves this call unchecked. The CDR3 runs 15 residues. CDR1 is SEHNR, CDR2 FQNEAQ, per germline (reference sequence).

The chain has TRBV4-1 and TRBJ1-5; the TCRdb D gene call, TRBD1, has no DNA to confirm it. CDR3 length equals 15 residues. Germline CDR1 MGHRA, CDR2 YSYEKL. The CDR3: CASSPERQGNQPQHF.

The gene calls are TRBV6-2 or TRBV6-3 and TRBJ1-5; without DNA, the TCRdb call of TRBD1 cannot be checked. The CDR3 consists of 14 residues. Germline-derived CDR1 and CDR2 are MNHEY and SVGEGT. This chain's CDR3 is CASSRDSPYQPQHF.

CDR3: CASSQVLLGLDEQFF. This rearrangement joins TRBV4-1 to TRBJ2-1. The CDR3 sequence is 15 residues long. In germline, CDR1 is MGHRA, CDR2 YSYEKL.

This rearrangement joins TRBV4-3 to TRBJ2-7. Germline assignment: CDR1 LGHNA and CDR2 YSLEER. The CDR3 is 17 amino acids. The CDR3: CASSQHTSWGSSYEQYF.

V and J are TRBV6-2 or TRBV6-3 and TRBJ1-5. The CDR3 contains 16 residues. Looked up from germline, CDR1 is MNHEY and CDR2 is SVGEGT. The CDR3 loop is CASSYAGLQPGQPQHF.

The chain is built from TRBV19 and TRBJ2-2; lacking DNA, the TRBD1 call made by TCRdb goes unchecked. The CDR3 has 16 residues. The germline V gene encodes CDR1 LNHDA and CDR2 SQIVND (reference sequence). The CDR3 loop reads CASSGGRREGQGELFF.

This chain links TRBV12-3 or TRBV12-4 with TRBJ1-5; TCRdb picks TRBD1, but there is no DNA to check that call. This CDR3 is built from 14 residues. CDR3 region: CASTLTAPDQPQHF.

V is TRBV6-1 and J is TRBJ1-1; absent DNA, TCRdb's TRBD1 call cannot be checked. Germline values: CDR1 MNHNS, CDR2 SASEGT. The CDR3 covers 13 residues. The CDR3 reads CAIRGQTNTEAFF.

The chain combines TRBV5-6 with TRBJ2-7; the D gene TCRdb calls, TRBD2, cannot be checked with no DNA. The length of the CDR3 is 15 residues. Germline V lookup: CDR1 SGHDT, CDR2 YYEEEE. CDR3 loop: CASSPPSGPSYKQYF.

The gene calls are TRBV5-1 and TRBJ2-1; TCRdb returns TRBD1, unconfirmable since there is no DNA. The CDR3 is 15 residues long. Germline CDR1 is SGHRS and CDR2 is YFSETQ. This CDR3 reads CASTLTGSTYNEQFF.

The CDR3 protein is CASRPTPGQNLYGYTF. The chain uses TRBV4-2 and TRBJ1-2; TCRdb designates TRBD1, a call that cannot be tested without DNA. This CDR3 is 16 amino acids long. Germline CDR1 LGHNA, CDR2 YNFKEQ.

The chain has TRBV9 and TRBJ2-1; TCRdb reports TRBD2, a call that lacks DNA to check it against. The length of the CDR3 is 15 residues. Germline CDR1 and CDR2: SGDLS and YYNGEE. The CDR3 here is CACSEDFYIYNEQFF.

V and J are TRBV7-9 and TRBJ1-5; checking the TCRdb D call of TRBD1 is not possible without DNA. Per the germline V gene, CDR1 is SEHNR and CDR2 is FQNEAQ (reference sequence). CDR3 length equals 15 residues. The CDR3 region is CASSGSTGGGQPQHF.

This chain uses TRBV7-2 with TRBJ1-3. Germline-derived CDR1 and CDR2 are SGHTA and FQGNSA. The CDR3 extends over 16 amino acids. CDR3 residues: CASSLTSRGSGNTIYF. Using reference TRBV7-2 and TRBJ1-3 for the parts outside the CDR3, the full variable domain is GAGVSQSPSNKVTEKGKDVELRCDPISGHTALYWYRQSLGQGLEFLIYFQGNSAPDKSGLPSDRFSAERTGGSVSTLTIQRTQQEDSAVYLCASSLTSRGSGNTIYFGEGSWLTVV.

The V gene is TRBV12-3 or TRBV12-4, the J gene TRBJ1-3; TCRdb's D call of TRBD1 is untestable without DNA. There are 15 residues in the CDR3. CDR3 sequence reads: CASSLNSGAGNTIYF.

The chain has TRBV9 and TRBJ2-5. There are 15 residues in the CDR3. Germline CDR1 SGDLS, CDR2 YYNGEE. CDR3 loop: CASSAGPTYQETQYF.

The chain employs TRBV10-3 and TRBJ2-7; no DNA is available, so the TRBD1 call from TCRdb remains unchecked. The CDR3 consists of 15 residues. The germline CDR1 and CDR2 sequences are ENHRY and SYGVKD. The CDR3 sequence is CAISTTGISYDEQYF.

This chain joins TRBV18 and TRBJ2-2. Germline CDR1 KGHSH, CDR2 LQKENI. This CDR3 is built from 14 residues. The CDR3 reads CASSRTTNTGELFF.

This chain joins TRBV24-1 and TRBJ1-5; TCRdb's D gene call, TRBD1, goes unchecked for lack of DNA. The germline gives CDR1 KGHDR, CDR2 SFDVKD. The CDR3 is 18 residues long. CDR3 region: CATSDLRNKGQYNQPQHF.

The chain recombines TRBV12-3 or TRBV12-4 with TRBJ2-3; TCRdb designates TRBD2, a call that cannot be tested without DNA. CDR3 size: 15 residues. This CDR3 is CASTPRAVNQDTPYF.

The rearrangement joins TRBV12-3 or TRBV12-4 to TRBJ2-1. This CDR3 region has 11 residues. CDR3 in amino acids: CASTPSNKQFF.